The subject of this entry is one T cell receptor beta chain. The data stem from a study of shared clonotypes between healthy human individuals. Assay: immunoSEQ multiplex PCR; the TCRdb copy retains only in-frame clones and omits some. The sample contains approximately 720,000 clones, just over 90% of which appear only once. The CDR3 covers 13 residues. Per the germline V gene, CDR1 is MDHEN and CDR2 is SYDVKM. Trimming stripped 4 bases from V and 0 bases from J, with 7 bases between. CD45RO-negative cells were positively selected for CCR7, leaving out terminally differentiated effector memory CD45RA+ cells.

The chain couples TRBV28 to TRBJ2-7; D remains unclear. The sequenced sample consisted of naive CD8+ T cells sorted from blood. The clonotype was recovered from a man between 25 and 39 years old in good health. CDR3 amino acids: CASSSVSSYEQYF. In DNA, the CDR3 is TGTGCCAGCAGTTCCGTAAGCTCCTACGAGCAGTACTTC.